The clone carrying this TCR beta chain was found many times. Time point in this sample: sample taken at primary tumor resection. The data derive from a study of spatial heterogeneity in lung cancer. MiXCR, applied by TCRdb to the 5' RACE reads, yields one record per CDR3 protein. Of under 10,000 distinct CDR3 sequences in the sample, approximately 9.8% are singletons; the top ten hold approximately 25%. This specimen consisted of normal lung tissue next to the tumor, obtained at surgery. This TCR was recovered from a male donor with early-stage non-small cell lung cancer.

The chain's CDR3 is CASSLTGFHQPQHF. Written as DNA, the CDR3 is TGTGCCAGCAGCTTGACAGGGTTTCATCAGCCCCAGCATTTT. The V gene is TRBV7-6, the J gene TRBJ1-5; 7 bases map to TRBD1. V was pared by 3 bases and J by 5 bases, with 4 bases of the junction left unmatched. CDR3 size: 14 residues. Per the germline V gene, CDR1 is SGHVS and CDR2 is FNYEAQ.